These T cell receptor beta chains were read from a single sample in a study of shared clonotypes between healthy human individuals. Repertoires were generated with immunoSEQ multiplex PCR, while TCRdb's copy carries only in-frame clones and drops some. The data contain 2 million to 3 million clones, approximately 93% of them singletons. The sequenced sample consisted of naive CD4+ T cells from PBMCs. Source of these receptors: a man between 18 and 35 years old in good health. Some clones in this sample may be carry-over from other donors' samples. The CDR3 runs from the conserved cysteine through the conserved F or W. Fields, in order: D gene, V gene, J gene, clone size, CDR3 protein, CDR3 DNA. A D gene is named only where the DNA matches it firmly. A row's size may be missing; if present it is once, few, many or a size class.

.,TRBV30,TRBJ2-1,once,CAWSWLSRVTYNEQFF,TGTGCCTGGAGTTGGCTCTCTAGGGTTACCTACAATGAGCAGTTCTTC
.,TRBV7-3,TRBJ1-1,.,CASSLTFWNTEAFF,TGTGCCAGCAGCTTAACGTTCTGGAACACTGAAGCTTTCTTT
.,TRBV30,TRBJ1-1,.,CAWSSRGLNTEAFF,TGTGCCTGGAGTTCTCGCGGGTTGAACACTGAAGCTTTCTTT
.,TRBV6-1,TRBJ2-7,.,CVSSELTAYYAYEQYF,TGTGTCAGCAGTGAATTGACGGCGTATTATGCCTACGAGCAGTACTTC
.,TRBV7-3,TRBJ2-7,few,CASSSRDGYEQYF,TGTGCCAGCAGCTCCCGGGACGGCTACGAGCAGTACTTC
TRBD1,TRBV4-2,TRBJ2-2,.,CASSQEPQGAVTGELFF,TGTGCCAGCAGCCAAGAACCACAGGGGGCGGTCACCGGGGAGCTGTTTTTT
.,TRBV5-4,TRBJ1-1,.,CASSPRAGYMNTEAFF,TGTGCCAGCAGCCCGCGGGCAGGGTATATGAACACTGAAGCTTTCTTT
.,TRBV18,TRBJ2-5,.,CASSPADQETQYF,TGTGCCAGCTCACCGGCGGACCAAGAGACCCAGTACTTC
.,TRBV9,TRBJ1-5,.,CASSPGGGSNQPQHF,TGTGCCAGCAGCCCTGGAGGGGGAAGCAATCAGCCCCAGCATTTT
.,TRBV19,TRBJ1-3,once,CASSPAVSGNTIYF,TGTGCCAGTAGTCCGGCAGTCTCTGGAAACACCATATATTTT
.,TRBV7-9,TRBJ2-7,.,CASSLVGGVGGEQYF,TGTGCCAGCAGCTTAGTAGGGGGAGTCGGAGGCGAGCAGTACTTC
.,TRBV6-1,TRBJ2-5,.,CASLGADMETQYF,TGTGCCAGCCTCGGGGCGGATATGGAGACCCAGTACTTC
TRBD1,TRBV6-1,TRBJ2-7,.,CASSFPGQESYEQYF,TGTGCCAGCAGTTTCCCCGGACAGGAGTCCTACGAGCAGTACTTC
TRBD1,TRBV2,TRBJ2-7,.,CASSPRTGLGEQYF,TGTGCCAGCAGTCCCAGGACAGGGCTAGGCGAGCAGTACTTC
TRBD1,TRBV30,TRBJ1-1,few,CAWSVHGAGGGTEAFF,TGTGCCTGGAGTGTACACGGGGCAGGGGGAGGAACTGAAGCTTTCTTT
TRBD2,TRBV6-4,TRBJ2-3,.,CASSLAGGPGDTQYF,TGTGCCAGCAGTCTAGCGGGAGGGCCTGGAGATACGCAGTATTTT
.,TRBV21-1,TRBJ1-4,.,CASSLGENEKLFF,TGTGCCAGCAGTCTGGGGGAGAATGAAAAACTGTTTTTT
TRBD1,TRBV7-3,TRBJ2-1,.,CASSLTTGINEQFF,TGTGCCAGCAGCTTAACGACAGGGATCAATGAGCAGTTCTTC
.,TRBV6-5,TRBJ1-1,.,CASSSGEGVGTEAFF,TGTGCCAGCAGTTCCGGGGAGGGAGTAGGCACTGAAGCTTTCTTT
TRBD1,TRBV5-6,TRBJ1-2,once,CASSPGQRGYTF,TGTGCCAGCAGCCCGGGACAGCGGGGCTACACCTTC
TRBD2,TRBV6-1,TRBJ2-7,.,CASSEGASGSIDEQYF,TGTGCCAGCAGTGAAGGGGCTAGCGGGAGCATCGACGAGCAGTACTTC
.,TRBV4-3,TRBJ1-2,once,CASSQGGFGYTF,TGCGCCAGCAGCCAAGGGGGGTTTGGCTACACCTTC
TRBD1,TRBV6-1,TRBJ1-1,.,CASSNRDRGFDFF,TGTGCCAGCAGCAACCGGGACAGGGGATTCGATTTCTTT